Below are 30 T cell receptor beta chains sequenced from a single sample in a study of Graves' ophthalmopathy and Graves' hyperthyroidism. Using RNA transcripts, the TCR beta CDR3 regions were amplified. RT-PCR in the first round used HTBI primers; a second-round multiplex PCR followed. TCRdb processed the multiplex PCR reads anew with MiXCR; each CDR3 protein has one entry. This sample has about 500,000 distinct CDR3 sequences, with 39% found just once. Sample: peripheral blood or thyroid tissue (not recorded which). The receptors were gathered from an adult man with Graves' hyperthyroidism.

This clonotype was observed a handful of times. The chain is built from TRBV5-1 and TRBJ2-2; D call uncertain. V lost 0 bases to trimming and J lost 1 base, with 16 bases between them. This CDR3 contains 18 residues. Germline CDR1 and CDR2: SGHRS and YFSETQ. CDR3 protein: CASSLGLESTRNTGELFF. CDR3 nucleotides: TGCGCCAGCAGCTTGGGCCTGGAGTCTACCAGGAACACCGGGGAGCTGTTTTTT.

The rearrangement links TRBV24-1 to TRBJ2-3, with D possibly matching TRBD1 (6 bases). The CDR3 covers 16 residues. Trimming cost V 3 bases and J 2 bases, with 14 bases left between them. CDR1 is KGHDR and CDR2 is SFDVKD in the germline V gene. The CDR3 sequence is CATSDRQAFNTDTQYF. CDR3 DNA sequence: TGTGCCACCAGTGATCGACAGGCTTTTAACACAGATACGCAGTATTTT.

This clonotype showed up just once. The chain is built from TRBV25-1 and TRBJ2-5; 9 bases are shared with TRBD1. V dropped 3 bases and J dropped 5; count of bases not matched to a gene: 7. The CDR3 is 15 residues long. CDR1 and CDR2 from the germline V gene are MGHDK and SYGVNS. The CDR3 here is CASSDSSGTGETQYF. CDR3 DNA: TGTGCCAGCAGTGATTCCTCCGGGACAGGGGAGACCCAGTACTTC.

This clonotype was detected many times. The chain joins TRBV2 to TRBJ1-2; 7 bases are a match to TRBD1. The germline CDR1 and CDR2 sequences are SNHLY and FYNNEI. This CDR3 contains 13 residues. The J segment lost 3 bases and the V segment lost 11 bases, leaving 9 bases of the junction unmatched. CDR3 bases: TGTGCCGGGGGTCTACAGGGGTACTATGGCTACACCTTC. It encodes CAGGLQGYYGYTF.

The chain links TRBV2 to TRBJ1-3, with D unresolved. The V gene lost 7 bases and the J gene lost 2 bases, with 18 bases spanning the gap. This CDR3 comprises 16 residues. The germline CDR1 and CDR2 sequences are SNHLY and FYNNEI. The CDR3 DNA sequence: TGTGCCAGCACTAAAGGAGGATCCGGGGCTGGAAACACCATATATTTT. It specifies CASTKGGSGAGNTIYF.

In its sample, this clonotype was seen many times. V and J are TRBV29-1 and TRBJ1-1, with a weak D call TRBD1 (5 bases). With 2 bases removed from V and 1 base from J, the gap between germline ends came to 11 bases. The germline V gene encodes CDR1 SQVTM and CDR2 ANQGSEA. The CDR3 extends over 14 amino acids. The DNA of the CDR3 is TGCAGCGTTGAACGAGGGGTCGGGAACACTGAAGCTTTCTTT. The encoded protein is CSVERGVGNTEAFF.

About this clonotype: A much more abundant neighbour one base away suggests this may be a read error. The CDR3 does not close with the conserved phenylalanine or tryptophan, likely indicating a read error. V gene TRBV6-6 combines with J gene TRBJ1-1; D uncertain. Per the germline V gene, CDR1 is MNHNY and CDR2 is SVGAGI (reference sequence). The CDR3 is 12 residues long. With 5 bases removed from V and 6 bases from J, the gap between germline ends came to 10 bases. The CDR3 nucleotides read TGTGCCAGCAGTGGATTACGTGCTGAAGCTTTCCTT. Protein sequence: CASSGLRAEAFL.

Comment on this clonotype: This could be a read error, since a much larger clone is one nucleotide away. The chain combines TRBV6-5 with TRBJ2-2; D is perhaps TRBD1 (5 bases). The CDR3 loop spans 14 amino acids. Trimming shortened V by 5 bases and J by 6 bases, and 13 bases separated the two germline ends. Germline-derived CDR1 and CDR2 are MNHEY and SVGAGI. The CDR3 reads CASSVTAGSGELFF. DNA of the CDR3: TGTGCCAGCAGTGTCACTGCAGGGTCCGGGGAGCTGTTTTTT.

There are many counts of this clonotype. V gene TRBV29-1 combines with J gene TRBJ1-2, with D uncertain. V was clipped by 0 bases and J by 4 bases, with 6 bases between them. Germline CDR1 is SQVTM and CDR2 is ANQGSEA. This CDR3 spans 12 amino acids. The CDR3, as DNA: TGCAGCGTTGAAGAGCGCTCCTATGGCTACACCTTC. Encoded protein: CSVEERSYGYTF. Variable domain in full (rest from reference TRBV29-1 and TRBJ1-2): SAVISQKPSRDICQRGTSLTIQCQVDSQVTMMFWYRQQPGQSLTLIATANQGSEATYESGFVIDKFPISRPNLTFSTLTVSNMSPEDSSIYLCSVEERSYGYTFGSGTRLTVV.

The chain carries TRBV2 and TRBJ1-2; 10 nucleotides agree with TRBD1. The junction had 4 bases not matched to a gene; V was cut back by 2 bases and J by 10 bases. Germline lookup yields CDR1 SNHLY and CDR2 FYNNEI. This CDR3 spans 13 amino acids. CDR3 sequence reads: CASSELRQGAYTF. The DNA of the CDR3 is TGTGCCAGCAGTGAACTTAGACAGGGGGCCTACACCTTC.

This clonotype occurred a few times. The chain employs TRBV29-1 and TRBJ2-7; 11 nucleotides agree with TRBD2. This CDR3 is built from 15 residues. CDR1 is SQVTM, CDR2 ANQGSEA, per germline. V lost 6 bases and J lost 6; bases outside the gene matches: 13. The CDR3 region has the DNA TGCAGCGTGGGGGGATTACCGGGACTAGCGGTCGAGCAGTACTTC. Translating gives CSVGGLPGLAVEQYF.

This clonotype was found many times. J is TRBJ1-5 and V is TRBV28, with unresolved D. Germline CDR1 MDHEN, CDR2 SYDVKM. Trimming removed 6 bases from V and 4 bases from J, with 7 bases in between. The CDR3 has 12 amino acids. The chain's CDR3 is CASRPGNQPQHF. CDR3 coding DNA: TGTGCCAGCAGACCTGGTAATCAGCCCCAGCATTTT.

V usage is TRBV15 and J usage is TRBJ1-4; 9 bases match TRBD1. The CDR3 sequence is 14 residues long. In germline, CDR1 is LNHNV, CDR2 YYDKDF (reference sequence). The junction had 6 bases not matched to a gene; V was cut back by 5 bases and J by 8 bases. The DNA of the CDR3 is TGTGCCACCAGCGTGAACAGGGGGCAAGAAAAACTGTTTTTT. Translation gives CATSVNRGQEKLFF. Using reference TRBV15 and TRBJ1-4 for the parts outside the CDR3, the full variable domain is DAMVIQNPRYQVTQFGKPVTLSCSQTLNHNVMYWYQQKSSQAPKLLFHYYDKDFNNEADTPDNFQSRRPNTSFCFLDIRSPGLGDTAMYLCATSVNRGQEKLFFGSGTQLSVL.

As concerns this clonotype: A much larger clone differs by one base, so this may be a read error. The chain uses TRBV5-1 and TRBJ2-5; D is uncertain. The length of the CDR3 is 16 residues. Germline-derived CDR1 and CDR2 are SGHRS and YFSETQ. The CDR3: CASSPVVGRYQEIQYF. The CDR3 DNA is TGCGCCAGCAGCCCCGTCGTTGGACGGTACCAAGAGATCCAGTACTTC.

The sample holds a few counts of this clonotype. This chain uses TRBV7-8 with TRBJ2-2; possible D gene TRBD1, 5 bases. Trimming shortened V by 8 bases and J by 5 bases, and 12 bases separated the two germline ends. Germline CDR1 and CDR2: SGHVS and FQNEAQ. The CDR3 is made up of 13 amino acids. For the CDR3, the DNA is TGTGCCAGCCGCATTAGGGGAACCGGGGAGCTGTTTTTT. It translates to CASRIRGTGELFF.

The chain uses TRBV19 and TRBJ2-3, with 8 bases fitting TRBD2. Germline-derived CDR1 and CDR2 are LNHDA and SQIVND (reference sequence). The CDR3 runs 15 residues. After removal of 6 bases from V and 2 bases from J, the junction contained 7 bases not matched to a gene. CDR3 residues: CASSVAGYLTDTQYF. The CDR3 nucleotides are TGTGCCAGTAGCGTAGCGGGGTACCTCACAGATACGCAGTATTTT.

Ten or more counts support this clonotype. The chain employs TRBV6-5 and TRBJ2-7, with a tentative D call TRBD1 (6 bases). The CDR3 extends over 13 amino acids. The V end was cut by 2 bases, the J end by 3 bases, with 8 bases between. Per germline, CDR1 MNHEY and CDR2 SVGAGI. CDR3 in amino acids: CASSYRGSYEQYF. DNA of the CDR3: TGTGCCAGCAGTTACAGGGGGAGCTACGAGCAGTACTTC.

This clonotype has ten or more counts. V and J are TRBV29-1 and TRBJ1-2; possibly TRBD1 for D (6 bases). CDR3 size: 13 residues. CDR1 is SQVTM and CDR2 is ANQGSEA in the germline V gene. V shed 7 bases and J shed 2 bases, with 14 bases lying between them. CDR3 sequence (DNA): TGCAGCGCCGGACAGCGCCAAAACTATGGCTACACCTTC. Amino acid sequence: CSAGQRQNYGYTF.

Ten or more counts support this clonotype. CDR3 nucleotides: TGTGCCAGCAGCTTGCGGCCCGGACAGGGGGTAAGGCAGTACTTC. Residues: CASSLRPGQGVRQYF. This rearrangement joins TRBV12-3 or TRBV12-4 to TRBJ2-7; the match to TRBD1 covers 10 bases. The CDR3 covers 15 residues. Trimming cost V 6 bases and J 9 bases; bases outside gene matches: 14.

The rearrangement links TRBV20-1 to TRBJ2-1; 11 nucleotides agree with TRBD2. The CDR3 runs to 12 residues. The V gene end was trimmed by 5 bases and the J gene end by 10 bases; junction bases not matched to a gene: 4. Germline V lookup: CDR1 DFQATT, CDR2 SNEGSKA (reference sequence). The CDR3 sequence is CSALAGGNEQFF. The CDR3 DNA is TGCAGTGCTCTAGCGGGAGGAAACGAGCAGTTCTTC.

This clonotype was observed many times. The rearrangement joins TRBV4-2 to TRBJ2-7; the match to TRBD2 covers 12 bases. Per germline, CDR1 LGHNA and CDR2 YNFKEQ. The CDR3 extends over 16 amino acids. J lost 5 bases, V lost 5 bases, and 10 bases had no gene match. CDR3 sequence: CASSGGLAGRLDEQYF. CDR3 nucleotides: TGTGCCAGCAGCGGAGGACTAGCGGGAAGGTTGGACGAGCAGTACTTC.

This clonotype was found many times. The CDR3 loop is CSVGTGGVDNSPLHF. The CDR3, as DNA: TGCAGCGTTGGGACAGGGGGCGTAGATAATTCACCCCTCCACTTT. The chain recombines TRBV29-1 with TRBJ1-6; TRBD1 matches at 11 bases. CDR3 length: 15 amino acids. The V and J ends lost 4 bases and 5 bases, in that order; junction bases with no gene match: 4. Germline CDR1 reads SQVTM; CDR2 reads ANQGSEA.

Ten or more counts support this clonotype. V is TRBV6-6 and J is TRBJ1-5, with a tentative D call TRBD1 (5 bases). Per the germline V gene, CDR1 is MNHNY and CDR2 is SVGAGI (reference sequence). This CDR3 comprises 13 residues. V lost 5 bases and J lost 8, with 13 bases in between. CDR3 protein: CASSEGALEPQHF. Written as DNA, the CDR3 is TGTGCCAGCAGTGAAGGGGCTTTGGAGCCCCAGCATTTT.

Details on this clonotype: This sequence may be a read error, since a much larger clone differs from it by one base. The chain recombines TRBV5-1 with TRBJ1-2; D possibly corresponds to TRBD1 (5 bases). The CDR3 sequence is 17 residues long. Germline-derived CDR1 and CDR2 are SGHRS and YFSETQ. The CDR3 nucleotides read TGCGCCAGCAGCTTGGTGGGGCGAGGAGCGGTTAACTATAGCTACACCTTC. This codes for CASSLVGRGAVNYSYTF.

This clonotype has just a few counts. J is TRBJ2-2 and V is TRBV12-3 or TRBV12-4, with 8 bases lining up with TRBD1. V gave up 7 bases and J gave up 4 bases; unmatched junction bases: 11. The CDR3 length is 16 residues. The CDR3 sequence is CASIPGGTGFTGELFF. Written as DNA, the CDR3 is TGTGCCAGCATCCCAGGGGGGACAGGATTCACCGGGGAGCTGTTTTTT.

J is TRBJ2-2 and V is TRBV7-9; 8 bases agree with TRBD2. CDR3 size: 16 residues. Germline CDR1 SEHNR, CDR2 FQNEAQ (reference sequence). The V and J ends lost 5 bases and 0 bases, in that order; junction bases with no gene match: 5. The CDR3 sequence: CASSPRGGANTGELFF. CDR3 nucleotides: TGTGCCAGCAGCCCCCGGGGGGGGGCGAACACCGGGGAGCTGTTTTTT.

About this clonotype itself: Given a much more abundant clone one base away, this may be a read error. The CDR3: CASSLGVSSGNTIYF. The CDR3 DNA follows: TGTGCCAGCAGCTTAGGTGTAAGCTCTGGAAACACCATATATTTT. The chain couples TRBV7-9 to TRBJ1-3; the D is unclear. There are 15 residues in the CDR3. V gave up 1 base and J gave up 0 bases, with 7 bases separating them. Germline V gene lookup returns CDR1 SEHNR and CDR2 FQNEAQ (reference sequence). Using reference TRBV7-9 and TRBJ1-3 for the parts outside the CDR3, the full variable domain is DTGVSQNPRHKITKRGQNVTFRCDPISEHNRLYWYRQTLGQGPEFLTYFQNEAQLEKSRLLSDRFSAERPKGSFSTLEIQRTEQGDSAMYLCASSLGVSSGNTIYFGEGSWLTVV.

This clonotype was recorded a few times. This sequence joins TRBV6-6 and TRBJ1-4; the D gene is possibly TRBD1 (5 bases). The CDR3 has 16 residues. Looked up from germline, CDR1 is MNHNY and CDR2 is SVGAGI (reference sequence). Trimming pared 0 bases from V and 3 bases from J, leaving 11 bases between. The CDR3 loop is CASSYSRSQANEKLFF. The CDR3 DNA follows: TGTGCCAGCAGTTACTCTCGTTCACAGGCTAATGAAAAACTGTTTTTT.

This chain links TRBV29-1 with TRBJ1-1; D may be TRBD1 (5 bases). CDR1 and CDR2 (germline): SQVTM, ANQGSEA. This CDR3 is 12 amino acids long. Trimming shortened V by 5 bases and J by 10 bases, and 17 bases separated the two germline ends. Here the CDR3 DNA reads TGCAGCGTTCGGACCCGGGCCACAGGAGCTTTCTTT. It specifies CSVRTRATGAFF.

The chain recombines TRBV13 with TRBJ2-7; 7 nucleotides align to TRBD1. This CDR3 comprises 16 residues. Per germline, CDR1 PRHDT and CDR2 FYEKMQ (reference sequence). J was trimmed by 0 bases and V by 8 bases; bases with no gene match: 13. CDR3 in DNA: TGTGCCAGCTCCCCCCCAGGGGGACCTTACTCCTACGAGCAGTACTTC. It yields the protein CASSPPGGPYSYEQYF.